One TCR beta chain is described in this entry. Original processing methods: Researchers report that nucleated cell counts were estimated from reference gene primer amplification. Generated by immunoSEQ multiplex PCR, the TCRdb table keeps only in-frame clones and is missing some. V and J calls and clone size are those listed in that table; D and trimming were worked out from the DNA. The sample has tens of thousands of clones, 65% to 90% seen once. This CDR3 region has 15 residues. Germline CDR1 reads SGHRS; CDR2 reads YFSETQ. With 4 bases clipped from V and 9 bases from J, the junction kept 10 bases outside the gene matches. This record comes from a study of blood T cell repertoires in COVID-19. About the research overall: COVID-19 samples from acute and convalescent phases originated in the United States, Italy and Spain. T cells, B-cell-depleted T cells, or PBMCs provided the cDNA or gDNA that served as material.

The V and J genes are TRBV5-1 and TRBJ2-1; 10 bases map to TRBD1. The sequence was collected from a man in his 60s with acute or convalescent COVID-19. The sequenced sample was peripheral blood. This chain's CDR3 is CASSSRDRGMGEQFF. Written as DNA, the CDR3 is TGCGCCAGCAGCAGCCGGGACAGGGGAATGGGTGAGCAGTTCTTC.